Below, 9 T cell receptor beta chains from the same sample are listed, as sequenced in a study of monozygotic twins with inflammatory bowel disease. TCRdb reprocessed the 5' RACE reads, with one entry per CDR3 protein and no DNA. The sample includes nearly 450,000 distinct CDR3 sequences. Specimen: blood. The source is a human donor with ulcerative colitis or Crohn's disease, or a healthy co-twin of an affected twin (not recorded which).

The V call is TRBV10-3, the J call TRBJ1-1; TCRdb names TRBD1, which stays unverified in the absence of DNA. There are 13 residues in the CDR3. The germline V gene has CDR1 ENHRY and CDR2 SYGVKD. CDR3 sequence reads: CASDGGVNTEAFF.

The chain carries TRBV29-1 and TRBJ2-1; lacking DNA, the TRBD1 call made by TCRdb goes unchecked. Germline CDR1 reads SQVTM; CDR2 reads ANQGSEA. There are 11 residues in the CDR3. CDR3 protein: CPGVGENEQFF.

The CDR3: CASSHRQCYEQYF. This chain joins TRBV14 and TRBJ2-7; absent DNA, TCRdb's TRBD1 call cannot be checked. Per the germline V gene, CDR1 is SGHDN and CDR2 is FVKESK. The CDR3 is 13 residues long.

The rearrangement links TRBV30 to TRBJ1-2; with no DNA, the TCRdb D assignment of TRBD1 cannot be verified. The CDR3 runs to 14 residues. CDR1 and CDR2 (germline): GTSNPN, SVGIG (reference sequence). CDR3 region: CAWRRPRLGDGYTF.

V gene TRBV18 combines with J gene TRBJ1-1. Germline V lookup: CDR1 KGHSH, CDR2 LQKENI. This CDR3 has 14 amino acids. This CDR3 reads CASSRSGTNTEAFF. The complete variable domain, with remaining parts taken from reference TRBV18 and TRBJ1-1, reads NAGVMQNPRHLVRRRGQEARLRCSPMKGHSHVYWYRQLPEEGLKFMVYLQKENIIDESGMPKERFSAEFPKEGPSILRIQQVVRGDSAAYFCASSRSGTNTEAFFGQGTRLTVV.

V usage is TRBV7-2 and J usage is TRBJ2-5; there is no DNA to check the TCRdb D call of TRBD1. The CDR3 extends over 13 amino acids. Germline V lookup: CDR1 SGHTA, CDR2 FQGNSA. The CDR3 reads CASGWGQSQTQYF.

The chain recombines TRBV7-2 with TRBJ1-2. This CDR3 comprises 15 residues. Looked up from germline, CDR1 is SGHTA and CDR2 is FQGNSA. The CDR3 protein is CASSLGLEEAYGYTF.

This chain links TRBV7-2 with TRBJ2-5; TCRdb indicates TRBD1, and absent DNA this call remains unverified. Germline V gene sequence: CDR1 SGHTA, CDR2 FQGNSA. CDR3 length: 14 residues. The CDR3 loop reads CASSLERGKETQYF.

The rearrangement links TRBV7-9 to TRBJ2-1; the TCRdb D gene call, TRBD2, has no DNA to confirm it. Germline V gene lookup returns CDR1 SEHNR and CDR2 FQNEAQ (reference sequence). The CDR3 contains 14 residues. The CDR3 reads CAIHGTSGTAEQFF.